This is a list of T cell receptor beta chains from one sample in a study of naive and memory T cell subsets. MiXCR, run by TCRdb on the UMI-ligation and nested PCR reads, gives a single entry per CDR3 protein. The data show roughly 99,000 distinct CDR3 sequences, roughly 12% seen once. The source material was naive CD4+ T cells from blood. All receptors derive from a human donor in good health. Each CDR3 is given with its conserved first and last residue. Each record gives: J gene, V gene, CDR3 length, CDR3 protein.

j_call: TRBJ1-2
v_call: TRBV7-9
cdr3_length: 17
cdr3_aa: CASSFSRGPNRDYGYTF

j_call: TRBJ2-7
v_call: TRBV12-3/TRBV12-4
cdr3_length: 15
cdr3_aa: CASSHFAAAYYEQYF

j_call: TRBJ2-7
v_call: TRBV5-1
cdr3_length: 16
cdr3_aa: CASSPGTSGRAYEQYF

j_call: TRBJ2-3
v_call: TRBV20-1
cdr3_length: 15
cdr3_aa: CSARGTSGKTDTQYF

j_call: TRBJ2-7
v_call: TRBV29-1
cdr3_length: 13
cdr3_aa: CSVLGQGAGEQYF

j_call: TRBJ1-5
v_call: TRBV25-1
cdr3_length: 14
cdr3_aa: CASSPTGSNQPQHF

j_call: TRBJ1-6
v_call: TRBV6-9
cdr3_length: 13
cdr3_aa: CASSLTGDSPLHF

j_call: TRBJ2-3
v_call: TRBV2
cdr3_length: 14
cdr3_aa: CASSEEVMGDTQYF

j_call: TRBJ1-2
v_call: TRBV6-2/TRBV6-3
cdr3_length: 13
cdr3_aa: CASTDRKRNGYTF

j_call: TRBJ1-1
v_call: TRBV19
cdr3_length: 14
cdr3_aa: CASSIPQARSEAFF

j_call: TRBJ2-3
v_call: TRBV30
cdr3_length: 14
cdr3_aa: CAWIGLAGLNTQYF

j_call: TRBJ2-3
v_call: TRBV12-3/TRBV12-4
cdr3_length: 13
cdr3_aa: CASSITSTDTQYF

j_call: TRBJ1-5
v_call: TRBV20-1
cdr3_length: 12
cdr3_aa: CSVSRGDQPQHF

j_call: TRBJ2-5
v_call: TRBV20-1
cdr3_length: 13
cdr3_aa: CSASRDYQETQYF

j_call: TRBJ2-3
v_call: TRBV6-5
cdr3_length: 15
cdr3_aa: CASSSPGGGPDTQYF

j_call: TRBJ1-5
v_call: TRBV6-5
cdr3_length: 15
cdr3_aa: CASSSDRGRNQPQHF

j_call: TRBJ1-5
v_call: TRBV6-6
cdr3_length: 16
cdr3_aa: CASSAGTANDNQPQHF

j_call: TRBJ2-7
v_call: TRBV7-9
cdr3_length: 13
cdr3_aa: CASSLSQDYEQYF

j_call: TRBJ2-1
v_call: TRBV20-1
cdr3_length: 12
cdr3_aa: CSAQATVNEQFF

j_call: TRBJ1-1
v_call: TRBV30
cdr3_length: 11
cdr3_aa: CAWTVGRAAFF

j_call: TRBJ2-3
v_call: TRBV7-9
cdr3_length: 15
cdr3_aa: CASSPTSGSSDTQYF

j_call: TRBJ2-7
v_call: TRBV6-2/TRBV6-3
cdr3_length: 14
cdr3_aa: CASSKTSGTYEQYF

j_call: TRBJ2-1
v_call: TRBV5-1
cdr3_length: 16
cdr3_aa: CASSLGGQVSYNEQFF

j_call: TRBJ1-6
v_call: TRBV15
cdr3_length: 17
cdr3_aa: CATSRVKGPTYNSPLHF

j_call: TRBJ2-1
v_call: TRBV4-3
cdr3_length: 18
cdr3_aa: CASSQVVVRGRAYNEQFF

j_call: TRBJ2-1
v_call: TRBV7-2
cdr3_length: 13
cdr3_aa: CASSQDRANEQFF

j_call: TRBJ1-1
v_call: TRBV9
cdr3_length: 15
cdr3_aa: CASSDLVGGSAEAFF

j_call: TRBJ2-4
v_call: TRBV11-2
cdr3_length: 14
cdr3_aa: CASSLSIAKNIQYF

j_call: TRBJ1-1
v_call: TRBV18
cdr3_length: 14
cdr3_aa: CASSKMDSNTEAFF

j_call: TRBJ1-1
v_call: TRBV12-3/TRBV12-4
cdr3_length: 14
cdr3_aa: CASSPPFMNTEAFF

j_call: TRBJ2-1
v_call: TRBV7-9
cdr3_length: 14
cdr3_aa: CASSQDTGSYEQFF

j_call: TRBJ2-6
v_call: TRBV28
cdr3_length: 18
cdr3_aa: CASSLWQGRLGGANVLTF

j_call: TRBJ2-2
v_call: TRBV12-3/TRBV12-4
cdr3_length: 19
cdr3_aa: CASSNFPLASGRGTGELFF

j_call: TRBJ2-7
v_call: TRBV27
cdr3_length: 18
cdr3_aa: CASSFLGTSGGRRHEQYF

j_call: TRBJ1-5
v_call: TRBV18
cdr3_length: 13
cdr3_aa: CASSPEGGQPQHF

j_call: TRBJ2-3
v_call: TRBV7-9
cdr3_length: 18
cdr3_aa: CASTFSTALITSTDTQYF

j_call: TRBJ1-1
v_call: TRBV6-2/TRBV6-3
cdr3_length: 16
cdr3_aa: CASSPRPAAMNTEAFF

j_call: TRBJ1-3
v_call: TRBV18
cdr3_length: 15
cdr3_aa: CASSPGQGQGNTIYF

j_call: TRBJ2-2
v_call: TRBV6-6
cdr3_length: 14
cdr3_aa: CASSPSLVGGELFF

j_call: TRBJ2-3
v_call: TRBV20-1
cdr3_length: 15
cdr3_aa: CSARRPAGAIDTQYF

j_call: TRBJ1-1
v_call: TRBV18
cdr3_length: 12
cdr3_aa: CASSPGWTEAFF

j_call: TRBJ1-3
v_call: TRBV25-1
cdr3_length: 13
cdr3_aa: CASSVVSGNTIYF

j_call: TRBJ2-1
v_call: TRBV11-1
cdr3_length: 15
cdr3_aa: CASTTPGGSYNEQFF

j_call: TRBJ2-5
v_call: TRBV21-1
cdr3_length: 16
cdr3_aa: CASSKAGLGRQETQYF

j_call: TRBJ1-5
v_call: TRBV27
cdr3_length: 13
cdr3_aa: CASNAVKHQPQHF

j_call: TRBJ1-4
v_call: TRBV30
cdr3_length: 14
cdr3_aa: CAWTLGVPNEKLFF

j_call: TRBJ2-7
v_call: TRBV29-1
cdr3_length: 16
cdr3_aa: CSVEDRSGGVSYEQYF

j_call: TRBJ2-1
v_call: TRBV20-1
cdr3_length: 14
cdr3_aa: CSANRDRGDNEQFF

j_call: TRBJ2-7
v_call: TRBV15
cdr3_length: 15
cdr3_aa: CATSREAQARYEQYF